This paragraph covers one T cell receptor beta chain sequence. Sequencing was performed with immunoSEQ multiplex PCR; in TCRdb, only in-frame clones are kept and a portion is missing. The data show more than 300,000 clones, more than 75% seen once. The sample comes from a study of blood T cell repertoires in COVID-19. Germline V CDR1 and CDR2: KGHDR, SFDVKD. V was pared by 2 bases and J by 8 bases, with 9 bases of the junction left unmatched. The CDR3 has 17 amino acids. The specimen was PBMCs or T cells enriched from blood (not recorded which). The chain links TRBV24-1 to TRBJ2-1; 12 bases match TRBD2. This sequence originates from a woman younger than 30 who had recovered from COVID-19. CDR3 loop: CATSDWTSGESTDEQFF. CDR3 coding DNA: TGTGCCACCAGTGATTGGACTAGCGGGGAATCTACGGATGAGCAGTTCTTC.